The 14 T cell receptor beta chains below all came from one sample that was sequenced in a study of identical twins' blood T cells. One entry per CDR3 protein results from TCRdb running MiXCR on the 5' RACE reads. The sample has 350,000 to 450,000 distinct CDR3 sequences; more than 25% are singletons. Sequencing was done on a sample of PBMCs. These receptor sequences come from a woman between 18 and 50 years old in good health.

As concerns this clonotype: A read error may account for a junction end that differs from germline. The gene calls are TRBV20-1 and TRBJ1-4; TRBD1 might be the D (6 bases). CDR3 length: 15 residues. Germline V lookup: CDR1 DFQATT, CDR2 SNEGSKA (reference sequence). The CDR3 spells CSASGRGSGDEKLLF. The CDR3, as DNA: TGCAGTGCTAGCGGTCGAGGATCAGGGGACGAAAAACTGCTTTTT.

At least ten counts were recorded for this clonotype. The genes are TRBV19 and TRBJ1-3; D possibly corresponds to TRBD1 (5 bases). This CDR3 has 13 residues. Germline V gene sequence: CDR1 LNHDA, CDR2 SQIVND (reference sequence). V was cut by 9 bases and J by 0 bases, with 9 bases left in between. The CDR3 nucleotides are TGTGCCAGCGGACATAACTCTGGAAACACCATATATTTT. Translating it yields CASGHNSGNTIYF.

As DNA, the CDR3 is TGTGCCAGCAGCTCTTGGGGGTTAGAAAAACTGTTTTTT. Protein sequence: CASSSWGLEKLFF. The V gene is TRBV7-9, the J gene TRBJ1-4; possible D gene TRBD1, 5 bases. Germline CDR1 SEHNR, CDR2 FQNEAQ (reference sequence). Trimming pared 4 bases from V and 8 bases from J, leaving 11 bases between. The CDR3 length is 13 residues.

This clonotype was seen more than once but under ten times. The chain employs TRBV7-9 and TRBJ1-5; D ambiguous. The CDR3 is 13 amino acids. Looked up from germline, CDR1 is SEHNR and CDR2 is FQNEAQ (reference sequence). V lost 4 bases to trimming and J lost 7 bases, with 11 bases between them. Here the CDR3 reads CASSSIKGQPQHF. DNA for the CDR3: TGTGCCAGCAGCTCGATCAAAGGCCAGCCCCAGCATTTT.

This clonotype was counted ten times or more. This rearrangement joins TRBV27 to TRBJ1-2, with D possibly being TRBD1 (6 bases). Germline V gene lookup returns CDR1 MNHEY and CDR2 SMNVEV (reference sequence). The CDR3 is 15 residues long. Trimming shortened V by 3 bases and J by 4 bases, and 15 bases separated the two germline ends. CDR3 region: CASSFLPDRFYGYTF. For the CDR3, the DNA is TGTGCCAGCAGTTTCCTACCCGACAGGTTCTATGGCTACACCTTC.

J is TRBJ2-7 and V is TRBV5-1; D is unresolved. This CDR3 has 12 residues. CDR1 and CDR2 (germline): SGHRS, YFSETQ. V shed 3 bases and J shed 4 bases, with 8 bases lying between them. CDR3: CASSSAGYEQYF. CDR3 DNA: TGCGCCAGCAGCTCGGCAGGATACGAGCAGTACTTC.

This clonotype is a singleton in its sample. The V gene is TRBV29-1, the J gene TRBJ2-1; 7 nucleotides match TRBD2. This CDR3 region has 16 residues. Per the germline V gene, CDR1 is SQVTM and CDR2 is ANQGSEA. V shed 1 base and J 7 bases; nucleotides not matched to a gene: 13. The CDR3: CSVEGVSGTVGNEQFF. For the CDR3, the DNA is TGCAGCGTTGAAGGAGTCAGCGGGACCGTCGGAAATGAGCAGTTCTTC.

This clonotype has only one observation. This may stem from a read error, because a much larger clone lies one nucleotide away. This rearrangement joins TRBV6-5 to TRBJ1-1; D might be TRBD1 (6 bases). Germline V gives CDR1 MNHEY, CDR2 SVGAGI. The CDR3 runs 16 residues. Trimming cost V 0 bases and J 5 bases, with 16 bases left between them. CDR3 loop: CASSYSVGGSGTEAFF. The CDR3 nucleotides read TGTGCCAGCAGTTACTCAGTAGGGGGATCGGGAACTGAAGCTTTCTTT.

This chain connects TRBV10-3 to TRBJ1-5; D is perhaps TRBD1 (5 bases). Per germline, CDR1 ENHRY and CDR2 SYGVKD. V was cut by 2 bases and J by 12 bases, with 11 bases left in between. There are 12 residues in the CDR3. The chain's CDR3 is CAISEQRGYQHF. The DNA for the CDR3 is TGTGCCATCAGTGAGCAGAGGGGCTACCAGCATTTT.

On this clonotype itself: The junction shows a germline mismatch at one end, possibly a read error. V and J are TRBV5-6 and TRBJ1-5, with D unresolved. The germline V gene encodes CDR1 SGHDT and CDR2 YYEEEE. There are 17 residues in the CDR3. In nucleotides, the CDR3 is TGTTCCAGCAGTCTTGAGACATCTCCTCTGGGCAATCAGCCCCAGCATTTT. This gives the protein CSSSLETSPLGNQPQHF. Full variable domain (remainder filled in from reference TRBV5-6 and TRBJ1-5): DAGVTQSPTHLIKTRGQQVTLRCSPKSGHDTVSWYQQALGQGPQFIFQYYEEEERQRGNFPDRFSGHQFPNYSSELNVNALLLGDSALYLCSSSLETSPLGNQPQHFGDGTRLSIL.

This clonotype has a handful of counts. The CDR3 bases are TGCGCCAGCAGCTTCGTCCCGGGACAGGGAATGAACACTGAAGCTTTCTTT. Its protein product is CASSFVPGQGMNTEAFF. The genes are TRBV5-1 and TRBJ1-1, with 9 bases matching TRBD1. Germline V gene lookup returns CDR1 SGHRS and CDR2 YFSETQ. The CDR3 consists of 17 residues. The V gene end was trimmed by 2 bases and the J gene end by 0 bases; junction bases not matched to a gene: 8.

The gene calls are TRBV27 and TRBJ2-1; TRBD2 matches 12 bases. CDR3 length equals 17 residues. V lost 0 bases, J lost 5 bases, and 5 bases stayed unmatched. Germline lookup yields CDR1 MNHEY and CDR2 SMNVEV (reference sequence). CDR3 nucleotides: TGTGCCAGCAGTTTATCTTTGGGACTAGCGGGTAACAATGAGCAGTTCTTC. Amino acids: CASSLSLGLAGNNEQFF.

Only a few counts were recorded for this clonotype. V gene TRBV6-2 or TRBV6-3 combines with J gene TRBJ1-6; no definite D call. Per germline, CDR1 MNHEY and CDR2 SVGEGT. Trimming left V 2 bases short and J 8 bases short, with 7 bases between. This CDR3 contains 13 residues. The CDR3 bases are TGTGCCAGCAGTTACGGACCATATTCACCCCTCCACTTT. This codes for CASSYGPYSPLHF.

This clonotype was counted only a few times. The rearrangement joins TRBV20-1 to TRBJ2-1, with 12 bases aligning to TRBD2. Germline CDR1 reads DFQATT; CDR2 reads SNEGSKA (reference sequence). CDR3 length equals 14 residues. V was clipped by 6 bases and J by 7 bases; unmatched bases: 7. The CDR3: CSARLTSGGNEQFF. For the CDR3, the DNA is TGCAGTGCCAGACTGACTAGCGGGGGTAATGAGCAGTTCTTC.